The 32 T cell receptor beta chains given below trace back to one sample, sequenced in a study of metastatic and nonmetastatic thyroid tumors. There were no patients who had received any treatment before thyroid surgery. With MiXCR, TCRdb reprocessed the PCR reads. The sample has tens of thousands of clones; 15% to 20% are singletons. The source material was blood. The receptors stem from a female donor with papillary thyroid cancer or a benign thyroid nodule (not recorded which). Some clones in this sample may be carry-over from other donors' samples.

Remarks on this clone: One end of the junction varies from germline; a read error may be responsible. This chain joins TRBV7-9 and TRBJ1-2; 8 bases align to TRBD1. The CDR3 sequence is 12 residues long. CDR1 and CDR2 (germline): SEHNR, FQNEAQ (reference sequence). The CDR3 DNA is TGTGCCAACGGACAGGGCAACTATGGCTACAACTTC. This translates into CANGQGNYGYNF.

This clone appeared many times. This chain uses TRBV28 with TRBJ2-1; the match to TRBD2 covers 8 bases. The germline gives CDR1 MDHEN, CDR2 SYDVKM. This CDR3 region has 13 residues. V shed 8 bases and J 6 bases; nucleotides not matched to a gene: 6. CDR3 DNA: TGTGCCAGCCCCGGGGGGGGTTCCAATGAGCAGTTCTTC. Protein product: CASPGGGSNEQFF.

This clone was detected a few times. A read error may explain this, as a much larger clone is one base away. The rearrangement links TRBV20-1 to TRBJ2-7, with 9 bases that match TRBD2. This CDR3 region has 15 residues. The V gene's germline CDR1 is DFQATT and CDR2 SNEGSKA (reference sequence). The J segment lost 7 bases and the V segment lost 4 bases, leaving 14 bases of the junction unmatched. The CDR3 sequence is CSAIPPASGKMEQYF. The CDR3 nucleotides read TGCAGTGCTATCCCCCCTGCTAGCGGGAAAATGGAGCAGTACTTC.

As regards this clone: The junction shows a germline mismatch at one end, possibly a read error. The chain is built from TRBV7-9 and TRBJ1-1; D possibly corresponds to TRBD1 (5 bases). Germline-derived CDR1 and CDR2 are SEHNR and FQNEAQ (reference sequence). The CDR3 runs 15 residues. The CDR3 sequence is CASSPDSVLNTESFF. The DNA for the CDR3 is TGTGCCAGCAGCCCTGACAGTGTCTTGAACACTGAATCTTTCTTT.

This clone was detected many times. The chain combines TRBV18 with TRBJ1-1, with 9 bases lining up with TRBD1. Germline loops: CDR1 KGHSH, CDR2 LQKENI. Unmatched junction bases numbered 8, after V lost 3 bases and J lost 6 bases. The length of the CDR3 is 15 residues. CDR3 amino acids: CASSPTGTGMPEAFF. Here the CDR3 DNA reads TGTGCCAGCTCACCTACCGGGACAGGGATGCCTGAAGCTTTCTTT.

This clone was picked up many times. The V and J genes are TRBV20-1 and TRBJ2-7, with D possibly matching TRBD1 (6 bases). Germline V lookup: CDR1 DFQATT, CDR2 SNEGSKA (reference sequence). The CDR3 runs to 15 residues. Trimming removed 5 bases from V and 7 bases from J, with 24 bases in between. CDR3 sequence: CSAEVLRDKSWEQYF. The CDR3 DNA is TGCAGTGCTGAGGTTCTCCGGGACAAAAGCTGGGAGCAGTACTTC.

This clone was detected a few times. The chain recombines TRBV28 with TRBJ1-2; D gene ambiguous. V gave up 2 bases and J gave up 12 bases, with 4 bases separating them. The CDR3 covers 9 residues. CDR1 and CDR2 from the germline V gene are MDHEN and SYDVKM. The chain's CDR3 is CASSLGDTF. The CDR3 DNA reads TGTGCCAGCAGTTTAGGCGACACCTTC.

This clone has at least ten counts. This chain joins TRBV6-2 or TRBV6-3 and TRBJ2-5; D might be TRBD2 (5 bases). Trimming shortened V by 6 bases and J by 6 bases, and 23 bases separated the two germline ends. Per the germline V gene, CDR1 is MNHEY and CDR2 is SVGEGT. The CDR3 covers 16 residues. CDR3 sequence reads: CASSTTRHRTRQTQYF. The DNA for the CDR3 is TGTGCCAGCAGCACAACTAGACACCGTACTAGGCAGACCCAGTACTTC.

This clone occurred many times. The chain joins TRBV7-9 to TRBJ2-7; D is uncertain. Trimming left V 0 bases short and J 0 bases short, with 9 bases between. The CDR3 sequence is 15 residues long. In germline, CDR1 is SEHNR, CDR2 FQNEAQ (reference sequence). The CDR3 protein is CASSLAGTPSYEQYF. For the CDR3, the DNA is TGTGCCAGCAGCTTAGCGGGTACTCCCTCCTACGAGCAGTACTTC.

This clone was seen ten or more times. The gene calls are TRBV19 and TRBJ2-7; 9 nucleotides line up with TRBD2. V shed 2 bases and J 4 bases; nucleotides not matched to a gene: 6. The germline V gene has CDR1 LNHDA and CDR2 SQIVND (reference sequence). The CDR3 consists of 15 residues. This chain's CDR3 is CASSISSGRIYEQYF. CDR3 DNA sequence: TGTGCCAGTAGTATATCGAGCGGGAGGATTTACGAGCAGTACTTC.

The sample holds a few counts of this clone. At one end, the junction sequence differs from germline, possibly due to a read error. CDR3 sequence: CASRRSGTGGFYEKYF. As DNA, the CDR3 is TGTGCCAGCAGGCGGTCCGGGACAGGGGGCTTCTACGAGAAGTACTTC. The V gene is TRBV28, the J gene TRBJ2-7, with 12 bases fitting TRBD1. This CDR3 comprises 16 residues. CDR1 and CDR2 from the germline V gene are MDHEN and SYDVKM.

In its sample, this clone was seen many times. The chain employs TRBV14 and TRBJ2-7; D uncertain. This CDR3 is 13 amino acids long. V shed 1 base and J shed 4 bases, with 8 bases lying between them. Germline loops: CDR1 SGHDN, CDR2 FVKESK. The CDR3 spells CASSQVTEYEQYF. CDR3 coding DNA: TGTGCCAGCAGCCAAGTGACCGAATACGAGCAGTACTTC.

The chain links TRBV6-5 to TRBJ2-5; D gene uncertain. The CDR3 has 12 amino acids. Germline V gene sequence: CDR1 MNHEY, CDR2 SVGAGI. Trimming left V 6 bases short and J 0 bases short, with 5 bases between. In DNA, the CDR3 is TGTGCCAGCAGCCCGTACCAAGAGACCCAGTACTTC. Its translation: CASSPYQETQYF.

This clone is medium-sized. The genes are TRBV6-5 and TRBJ2-7; TRBD1 agrees at 8 bases. CDR1 and CDR2 (germline): MNHEY, SVGAGI. The CDR3 contains 16 residues. The junction had 6 bases not matched to a gene; V was cut back by 2 bases and J by 0 bases. The CDR3 bases are TGTGCCAGCAGTTACGTAGGACAGGGTCTCTCCTACGAGCAGTACTTC. This encodes CASSYVGQGLSYEQYF.

The chain uses TRBV18 and TRBJ2-2; D gene ambiguous. V lost 2 bases and J 3 bases, leaving 10 bases between the germline ends. CDR3 length equals 15 residues. Germline assignment: CDR1 KGHSH and CDR2 LQKENI. CDR3 sequence reads: CASSPSVTDTGELFF. The CDR3, as DNA: TGTGCCAGCTCACCATCGGTTACGGACACCGGGGAGCTGTTTTTT.

This clone has a count of ten or more. The chain uses TRBV20-1 and TRBJ1-3; D may be TRBD1 (5 bases). This CDR3 region has 16 residues. From germline, CDR1 is DFQATT and CDR2 SNEGSKA (reference sequence). Trimming cost V 0 bases and J 0 bases, with 12 bases left between them. The CDR3 DNA reads as TGCAGTGCTAGAGAGGGGGGAGCTTACTCTGGAAACACCATATATTTT. Its protein is CSAREGGAYSGNTIYF.

Of note for this clone: The junction departs from germline at one end; a sequencing error may be responsible. The rearrangement links TRBV5-1 to TRBJ1-3; D is unresolved. Germline V gene sequence: CDR1 SGHRS, CDR2 YFSETQ. CDR3 size: 15 residues. CDR3 amino acids: CASSESVGSRNTIYF. For the CDR3, the DNA is TGCGCCAGCAGCGAGTCCGTCGGCTCTCGAAACACAATATATTTT.

This rearrangement joins TRBV27 to TRBJ2-7; D is possibly TRBD1 (5 bases). From germline, CDR1 is MNHEY and CDR2 SMNVEV (reference sequence). Trimming stripped 5 bases from V and 4 bases from J, with 21 bases between. This CDR3 spans 16 amino acids. The CDR3 nucleotides read TGTGCCAGCAGTCTTCAGGGTTCTTTTCTTTGGTACGAGCAGTACTTC. Protein product: CASSLQGSFLWYEQYF.

This clone has a count of ten or more. This chain links TRBV7-9 with TRBJ2-1; 11 nucleotides line up with TRBD2. The V gene's germline CDR1 is SEHNR and CDR2 FQNEAQ (reference sequence). J gave up 8 bases and V 5 bases, and 8 bases lay outside the gene matches. This CDR3 region has 15 residues. CDR3 loop: CASSRLAGGGDEQFF. DNA for the CDR3: TGTGCCAGCAGCCGTCTAGCGGGGGGTGGCGATGAGCAGTTCTTC.

The chain recombines TRBV5-1 with TRBJ2-3; TRBD1 is a possible D gene (5 bases). CDR3 length: 15 amino acids. Germline V gene lookup returns CDR1 SGHRS and CDR2 YFSETQ. Trimming shortened V by 2 bases and J by 0 bases, and 10 bases separated the two germline ends. The CDR3 nucleotides read TGCGCCAGCAGCTTTTTAGGGGCTAGCACAGATACGCAGTATTTT. Its protein is CASSFLGASTDTQYF. Supplemented by reference TRBV5-1 and TRBJ2-3, the full variable domain reads KAGVTQTPRYLIKTRGQQVTLSCSPISGHRSVSWYQQTPGQGLQFLFEYFSETQRNKGNFPGRFSGRQFSNSRSEMNVSTLELGDSALYLCASSFLGASTDTQYFGPGTRLTVL.

This clone was detected ten times or more. The gene calls are TRBV30 and TRBJ2-1; D unclear. The V and J ends lost 4 bases and 4 bases respectively, with 8 bases between them. The germline V gene has CDR1 GTSNPN and CDR2 SVGIG (reference sequence). This CDR3 comprises 12 residues. The CDR3 DNA is TGTGCCTGGAAGAAGGAATACAATGAGCAGTTCTTC. Protein product: CAWKKEYNEQFF.

J is TRBJ1-5 and V is TRBV19; the D gene is possibly TRBD1 (5 bases). There are 13 residues in the CDR3. Germline CDR1 reads LNHDA; CDR2 reads SQIVND (reference sequence). V was clipped by 10 bases and J by 3 bases, with 13 bases between them. The CDR3 sequence is CATLGQNNQPQHF. Written as DNA, the CDR3 is TGTGCCACTCTGGGGCAGAACAATCAGCCCCAGCATTTT.

This clone appeared many times. This chain joins TRBV5-1 and TRBJ1-1; tentatively, D is TRBD1 (6 bases). Germline V lookup: CDR1 SGHRS, CDR2 YFSETQ. The V and J ends lost 1 base and 4 bases respectively, with 8 bases between them. The CDR3 extends over 13 amino acids. CDR3 sequence reads: CASSLRGGTEAFF. CDR3 in DNA: TGCGCCAGCAGCTTGAGGGGGGGCACTGAAGCTTTCTTT.

Regarding this clone: Just one base apart from a much larger clone, this may be a read error. The gene calls are TRBV9 and TRBJ2-5, with 8 bases matching TRBD2. V shed 3 bases, J shed 5 bases, and the junction held 12 bases outside the gene matches. Germline CDR1 is SGDLS and CDR2 is YYNGEE. This CDR3 spans 16 amino acids. The chain's CDR3 is CASSGTSGSALETQYF. CDR3 bases: TGTGCCAGCAGCGGAACCAGCGGGAGTGCCTTGGAGACCCAGTACTTC. Full variable domain (remainder filled in from reference TRBV9 and TRBJ2-5): DSGVTQTPKHLITATGQRVTLRCSPRSGDLSVYWYQQSLDQGLQFLIQYYNGEERAKGNILERFSAQQFPDLHSELNLSSLELGDSALYFCASSGTSGSALETQYFGPGTRLLVL.

This clone has at least ten counts. The V call is TRBV7-9, the J call TRBJ2-1, with 12 nucleotides matching TRBD1. CDR3 size: 15 residues. CDR1 and CDR2 (germline): SEHNR, FQNEAQ (reference sequence). Trimming cost V 5 bases and J 8 bases; bases outside gene matches: 7. The CDR3 DNA reads TGTGCCAGCAGCCCCTCCGGGACAGGGGGCCATGAGCAGTTCTTC. As protein: CASSPSGTGGHEQFF. The variable domain in full, completed from reference TRBV7-9 and TRBJ2-1, reads DTGVSQNPRHKITKRGQNVTFRCDPISEHNRLYWYRQTLGQGPEFLTYFQNEAQLEKSRLLSDRFSAERPKGSFSTLEIQRTEQGDSAMYLCASSPSGTGGHEQFFGPGTRLTVL.

This clone appeared many times. This chain connects TRBV2 to TRBJ1-6; no clear D. This CDR3 comprises 16 residues. Trimming took 5 bases from V and 0 from J, leaving 11 bases between them. The germline V gene encodes CDR1 SNHLY and CDR2 FYNNEI. The CDR3, as DNA: TGTGCCAGCAGTCCTCCCGAGAGCTCCTATAATTCACCCCTCCACTTT. This translates into CASSPPESSYNSPLHF.

This clone was counted at least ten times. This chain uses TRBV7-3 with TRBJ1-1; D unclear. Germline V gives CDR1 SGHTA, CDR2 FQGTGA. V gave up 3 bases and J gave up 0 bases, with 11 bases separating them. This CDR3 contains 15 residues. The CDR3 here is CASSFSHGVNTEAFF. The DNA for the CDR3 is TGTGCCAGCAGCTTCTCACACGGGGTGAACACTGAAGCTTTCTTT.

The chain couples TRBV7-3 to TRBJ2-2; no clear D. CDR1 SGHTA and CDR2 FQGTGA come from the germline V gene. Trimming stripped 6 bases from V and 11 bases from J, with 10 bases between. The CDR3 totals 11 residues. CDR3: CASRANGELFF. The CDR3 DNA follows: TGTGCCAGCAGGGCGAACGGTGAGCTGTTTTTT.

This clone was counted at least ten times. The rearrangement links TRBV5-6 to TRBJ2-3; D is possibly TRBD2 (5 bases). CDR3 length equals 14 residues. Germline loops: CDR1 SGHDT, CDR2 YYEEEE. V shed 2 bases and J shed 6 bases, with 13 bases lying between them. Written as DNA, the CDR3 is TGTGCCAGCAGCTTCCCGGGATTTGTTGATACGCAGTATTTT. Its translation is CASSFPGFVDTQYF.

This clone was seen ten or more times. Other nucleotide sequences from this sample produce the same CDR3. The chain is built from TRBV6-1 and TRBJ2-7; D is undetermined. The CDR3 extends over 15 amino acids. CDR1 MNHNS and CDR2 SASEGT come from the germline V gene. The V end was cut by 1 base, the J end by 9 bases, with 19 bases between. The CDR3 reads CASSEDPDRGAGQYF. The CDR3 nucleotides are TGTGCCAGCAGTGAAGACCCGGATAGAGGTGCAGGGCAGTACTTC.

By share, this clone counts as medium-sized (0.01 to 0.1%). The gene calls are TRBV2 and TRBJ2-7, with D tentatively TRBD1 or TRBD2 (5 bases each). Trimming left V 0 bases short and J 6 bases short, with 12 bases between. The CDR3 covers 14 residues. Germline lookup yields CDR1 SNHLY and CDR2 FYNNEI. The CDR3 loop is CASSEARGSGEQYF. CDR3 in DNA: TGTGCCAGCAGTGAAGCGAGGGGTAGTGGCGAGCAGTACTTC. Drawing the rest from reference TRBV2 and TRBJ2-7, the complete variable domain is EPEVTQTPSHQVTQMGQEVILRCVPISNHLYFYWYRQILGQKVEFLVSFYNNEISEKSEIFDDQFSVERPDGSNFTLKIRSTKLEDSAMYFCASSEARGSGEQYFGPGTRLTVT.

The table lists this clone with many counts. The chain joins TRBV5-4 to TRBJ2-1; D gene ambiguous. Trimming pared 0 bases from V and 0 bases from J, leaving 10 bases between. Germline V gene sequence: CDR1 SGHNT, CDR2 YYREEE (reference sequence). The CDR3 contains 16 residues. The CDR3 region is CASSLGTPSSYNEQFF. The CDR3 region has the DNA TGTGCCAGCAGCTTGGGTACCCCTAGCTCCTACAATGAGCAGTTCTTC.